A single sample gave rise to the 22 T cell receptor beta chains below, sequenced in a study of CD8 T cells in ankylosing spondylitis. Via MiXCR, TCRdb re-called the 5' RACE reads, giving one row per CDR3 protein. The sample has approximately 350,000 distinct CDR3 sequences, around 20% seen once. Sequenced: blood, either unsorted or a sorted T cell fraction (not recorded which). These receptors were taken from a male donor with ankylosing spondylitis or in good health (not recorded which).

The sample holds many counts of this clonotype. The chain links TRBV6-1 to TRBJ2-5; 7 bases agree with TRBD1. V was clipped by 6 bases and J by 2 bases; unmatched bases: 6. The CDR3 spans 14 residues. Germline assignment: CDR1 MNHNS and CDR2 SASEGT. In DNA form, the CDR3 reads TGTGCCAGCAGAGCCGGGACAGTTCAAGAGACCCAGTACTTC. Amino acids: CASRAGTVQETQYF.

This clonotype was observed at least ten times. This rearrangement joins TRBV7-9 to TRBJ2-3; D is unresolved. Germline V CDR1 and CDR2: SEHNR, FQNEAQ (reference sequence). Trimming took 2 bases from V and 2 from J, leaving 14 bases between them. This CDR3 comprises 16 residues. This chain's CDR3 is CASSLTRPTATDTQYF. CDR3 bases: TGTGCCAGCAGCTTAACCCGCCCGACGGCCACAGATACGCAGTATTTT. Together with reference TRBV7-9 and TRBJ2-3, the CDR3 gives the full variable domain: DTGVSQNPRHKITKRGQNVTFRCDPISEHNRLYWYRQTLGQGPEFLTYFQNEAQLEKSRLLSDRFSAERPKGSFSTLEIQRTEQGDSAMYLCASSLTRPTATDTQYFGPGTRLTVL.

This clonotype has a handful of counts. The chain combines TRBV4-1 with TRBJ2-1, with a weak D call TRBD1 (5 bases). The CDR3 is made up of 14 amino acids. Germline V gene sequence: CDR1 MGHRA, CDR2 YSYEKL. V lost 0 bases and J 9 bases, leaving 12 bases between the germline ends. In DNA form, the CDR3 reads TGCGCCAGCAGCCAAGATTCAGCAGGGCCTGAGCAGTTCTTC. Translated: CASSQDSAGPEQFF.

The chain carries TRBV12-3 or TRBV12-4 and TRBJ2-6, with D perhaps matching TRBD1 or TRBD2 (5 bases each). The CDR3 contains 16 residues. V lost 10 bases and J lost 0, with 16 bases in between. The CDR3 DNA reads TGTGCCACCCCTCTGGGGGTCAGCTCTGGGGCCAACGTCCTGACTTTC. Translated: CATPLGVSSGANVLTF.

The CDR3 bases are TGTGCCAGCAGCTTCCGGACTAGCGGGGGGGACAATGAGCAGTTCTTC. It encodes CASSFRTSGGDNEQFF. The chain recombines TRBV7-9 with TRBJ2-1, with 15 bases that match TRBD2. V lost 3 bases and J lost 5; bases outside the gene matches: 2. Germline CDR1 reads SEHNR; CDR2 reads FQNEAQ (reference sequence). This CDR3 contains 16 residues. The full variable domain, with the rest looked up from reference TRBV7-9 and TRBJ2-1, is DTGVSQNPRHKITKRGQNVTFRCDPISEHNRLYWYRQTLGQGPEFLTYFQNEAQLEKSRLLSDRFSAERPKGSFSTLEIQRTEQGDSAMYLCASSFRTSGGDNEQFFGPGTRLTVL.

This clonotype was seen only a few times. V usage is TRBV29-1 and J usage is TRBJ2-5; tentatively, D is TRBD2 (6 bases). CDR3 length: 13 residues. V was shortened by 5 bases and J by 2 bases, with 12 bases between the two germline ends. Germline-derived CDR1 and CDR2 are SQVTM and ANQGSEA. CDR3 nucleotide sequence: TGCAGCGTTTTGGGAGGAGTACAAGAGACCCAGTACTTC. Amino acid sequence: CSVLGGVQETQYF.

DNA for the CDR3: TGTGCCTGGAGGCCCCGGCTAGAGTCCTACAATGAGCAGTTCTTC. It encodes CAWRPRLESYNEQFF. The genes are TRBV30 and TRBJ2-1; D not certain. The V end was cut by 3 bases, the J end by 1 base, with 13 bases between. This CDR3 region has 15 residues. CDR1 and CDR2 from the germline V gene are GTSNPN and SVGIG (reference sequence).

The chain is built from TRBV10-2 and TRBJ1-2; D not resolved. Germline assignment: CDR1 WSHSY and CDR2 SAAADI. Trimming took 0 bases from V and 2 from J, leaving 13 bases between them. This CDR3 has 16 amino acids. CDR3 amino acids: CASSESSVGKNYGYTF. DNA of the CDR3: TGCGCCAGCAGTGAGTCGAGTGTCGGCAAGAACTATGGCTACACCTTC.

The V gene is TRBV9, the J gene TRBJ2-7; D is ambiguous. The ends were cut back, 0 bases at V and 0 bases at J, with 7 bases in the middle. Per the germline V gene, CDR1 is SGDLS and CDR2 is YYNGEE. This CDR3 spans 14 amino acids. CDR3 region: CASSVGLSSYEQYF. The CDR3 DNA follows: TGTGCCAGCAGCGTAGGCCTTAGCTCCTACGAGCAGTACTTC.

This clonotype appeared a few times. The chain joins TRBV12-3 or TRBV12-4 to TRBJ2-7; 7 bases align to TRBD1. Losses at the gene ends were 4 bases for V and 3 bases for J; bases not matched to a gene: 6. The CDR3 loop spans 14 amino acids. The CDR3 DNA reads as TGTGCCAGCAGTTCTCAGGACAGGTTCTACGAGCAGTACTTC. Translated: CASSSQDRFYEQYF.

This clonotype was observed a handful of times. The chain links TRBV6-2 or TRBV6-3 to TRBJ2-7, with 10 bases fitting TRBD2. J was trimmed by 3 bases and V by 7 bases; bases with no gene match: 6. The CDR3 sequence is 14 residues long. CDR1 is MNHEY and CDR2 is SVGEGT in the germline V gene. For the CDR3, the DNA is TGTGCCAGCACCGACGGACTAGCGGACTACGAGCAGTACTTC. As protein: CASTDGLADYEQYF.

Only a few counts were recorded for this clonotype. This CDR3 reads CATSRDQRQGKFPSSYNEQFF. The CDR3 region has the DNA TGTGCCACCAGCAGAGATCAGCGACAGGGAAAATTTCCTAGCTCCTACAATGAGCAGTTCTTC. The J gene is TRBJ2-1, the V gene TRBV15; TRBD1 agrees at 7 bases. With 0 bases clipped from V and 0 bases from J, the junction kept 17 bases outside the gene matches. The CDR3 loop spans 21 amino acids. Per the germline V gene, CDR1 is LNHNV and CDR2 is YYDKDF (reference sequence).

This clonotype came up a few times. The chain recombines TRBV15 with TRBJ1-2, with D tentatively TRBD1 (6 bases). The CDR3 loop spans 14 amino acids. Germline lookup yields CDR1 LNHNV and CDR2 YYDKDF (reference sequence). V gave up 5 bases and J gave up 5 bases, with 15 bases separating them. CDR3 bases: TGTGCCACCAGCGACGGGGGGGGGCCGTATGGCTACACCTTC. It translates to CATSDGGGPYGYTF.

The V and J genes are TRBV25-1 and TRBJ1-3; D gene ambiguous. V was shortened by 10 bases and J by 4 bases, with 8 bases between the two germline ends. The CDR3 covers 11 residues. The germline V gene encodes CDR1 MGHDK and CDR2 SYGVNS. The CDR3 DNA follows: TGTGCCACCAGGACCGGAAACACCATATATTTT. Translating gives CATRTGNTIYF. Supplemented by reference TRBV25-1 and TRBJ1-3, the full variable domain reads EADIYQTPRYLVIGTGKKITLECSQTMGHDKMYWYQQDPGMELHLIHYSYGVNSTEKGDLSSESTVSRIRTEHFPLTLESARPSHTSQYLCATRTGNTIYFGEGSWLTVV.

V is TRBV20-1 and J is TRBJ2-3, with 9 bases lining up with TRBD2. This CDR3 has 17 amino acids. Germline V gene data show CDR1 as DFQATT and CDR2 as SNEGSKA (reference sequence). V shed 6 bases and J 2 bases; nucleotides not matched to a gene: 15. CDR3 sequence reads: CSAVTAGTSIFTDTQYF. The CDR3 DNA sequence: TGCAGTGCAGTAACTGCCGGGACTAGCATCTTCACAGATACGCAGTATTTT.

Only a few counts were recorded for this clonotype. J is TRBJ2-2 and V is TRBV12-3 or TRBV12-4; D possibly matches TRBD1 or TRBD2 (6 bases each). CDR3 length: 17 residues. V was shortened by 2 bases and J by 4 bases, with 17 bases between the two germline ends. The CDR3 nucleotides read TGTGCCAGCAGTTTATCCCTCGGGGGCGCGGGCACCGGGGAGCTGTTTTTT. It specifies CASSLSLGGAGTGELFF.

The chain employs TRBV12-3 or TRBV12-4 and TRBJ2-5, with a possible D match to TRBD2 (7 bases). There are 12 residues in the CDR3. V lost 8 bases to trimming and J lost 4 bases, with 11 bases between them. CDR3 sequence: CASGGGPETQYF. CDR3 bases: TGTGCCAGCGGCGGGGGCCCAGAGACCCAGTACTTC.

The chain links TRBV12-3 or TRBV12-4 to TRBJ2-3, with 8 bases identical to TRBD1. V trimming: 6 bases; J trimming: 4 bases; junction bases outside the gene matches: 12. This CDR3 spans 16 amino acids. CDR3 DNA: TGTGCCAGCAGGTTAACGGACAGGGATATTTCAGATACGCAGTATTTT. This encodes CASRLTDRDISDTQYF.

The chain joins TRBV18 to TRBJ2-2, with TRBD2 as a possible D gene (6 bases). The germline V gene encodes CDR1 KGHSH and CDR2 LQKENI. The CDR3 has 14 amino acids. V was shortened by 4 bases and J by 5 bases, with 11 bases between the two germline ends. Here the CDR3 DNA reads TGTGCCAGCTCACTCCGACGGGAGACCGGGGAGCTGTTTTTT. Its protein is CASSLRRETGELFF.

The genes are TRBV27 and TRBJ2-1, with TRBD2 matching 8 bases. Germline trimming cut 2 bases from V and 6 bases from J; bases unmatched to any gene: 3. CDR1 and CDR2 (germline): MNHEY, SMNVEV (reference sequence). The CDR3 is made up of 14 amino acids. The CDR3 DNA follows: TGTGCCAGCAGTTTACGGGGGGGGGCCAATGAGCAGTTCTTC. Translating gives CASSLRGGANEQFF.

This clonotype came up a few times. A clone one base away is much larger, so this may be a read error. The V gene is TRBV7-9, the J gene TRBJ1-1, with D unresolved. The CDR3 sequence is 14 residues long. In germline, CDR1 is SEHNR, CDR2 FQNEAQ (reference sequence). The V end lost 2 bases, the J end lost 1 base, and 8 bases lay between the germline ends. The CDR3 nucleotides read TGTGCCAGCAGCTTAAGGCAGGAGAACACTGAAGCTTTCTTT. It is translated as CASSLRQENTEAFF.

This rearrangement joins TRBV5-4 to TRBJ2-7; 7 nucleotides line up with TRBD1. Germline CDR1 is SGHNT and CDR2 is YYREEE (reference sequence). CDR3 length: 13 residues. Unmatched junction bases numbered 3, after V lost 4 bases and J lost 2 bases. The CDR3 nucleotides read TGTGCCAGCAGCAGGGGACAGCCCTACGAGCAGTACTTC. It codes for CASSRGQPYEQYF.